Shown below are 13 T cell receptor beta chains from a single sample sequenced in a study of technical replicates of blood from a handful of donors. The data were produced by immunoSEQ multiplex PCR, yet TCRdb's version contains in-frame clones alone and is incomplete. The sample carries more than 65,000 clones, roughly 96% recorded once. The sample was T cells isolated from PBMCs. Every receptor here comes from a human donor in good health.

The rearrangement joins TRBV6-1 to TRBJ2-5, with 8 bases fitting TRBD1. The CDR3 has 15 residues. The germline V gene has CDR1 MNHNS and CDR2 SASEGT. Trimming removed 0 bases from V and 7 bases from J; junction bases left unmatched: 7. The CDR3 nucleotides read TGTGCCAGCAGTGAAGCAGGACAGGGAGGCTTGACCCAGTACTTC. Protein product: CASSEAGQGGLTQYF.

CDR3 in DNA: TGTGCCAGCAGCCCCCGGACAGACCCTGGGGCCAACGTCCTGACTTTC. Encoded protein: CASSPRTDPGANVLTF. The chain is built from TRBV9 and TRBJ2-6, with TRBD1 as a possible D gene (6 bases). Germline values: CDR1 SGDLS, CDR2 YYNGEE. The germline V and J ends were trimmed by 4 bases and 2 bases, with 13 bases remaining between them. CDR3 length equals 16 residues.

The V and J genes are TRBV15 and TRBJ1-5, with D unresolved. The germline CDR1 and CDR2 sequences are LNHNV and YYDKDF (reference sequence). CDR3 size: 15 residues. V lost 0 bases to trimming and J lost 4 bases, with 10 bases between them. CDR3 in amino acids: CATSRDLGINQPQHF. The CDR3 coding sequence is TGTGCCACCAGCAGAGATCTCGGGATTAATCAGCCCCAGCATTTT. Drawing the rest from reference TRBV15 and TRBJ1-5, the complete variable domain is DAMVIQNPRYQVTQFGKPVTLSCSQTLNHNVMYWYQQKSSQAPKLLFHYYDKDFNNEADTPDNFQSRRPNTSFCFLDIRSPGLGDTAMYLCATSRDLGINQPQHFGDGTRLSIL.

This clone was seen only once. The genes are TRBV7-2 and TRBJ2-2; D not certain. The length of the CDR3 is 15 residues. V lost 5 bases and J lost 0, with 10 bases in between. The V gene's germline CDR1 is SGHTA and CDR2 FQGNSA. CDR3 nucleotide sequence: TGTGCCAGCAGCCAACAGCTCACGAACACCGGGGAGCTGTTTTTT. This gives the protein CASSQQLTNTGELFF.

The rearrangement joins TRBV29-1 to TRBJ1-1; 7 bases align to TRBD1. CDR1 SQVTM and CDR2 ANQGSEA come from the germline V gene. V shed 8 bases and J 1 base; nucleotides not matched to a gene: 13. The CDR3 is made up of 15 amino acids. DNA for the CDR3: TGCAGCTCCTTCCGGGACAGCGATAAGAACACTGAAGCTTTCTTT. This encodes CSSFRDSDKNTEAFF.

The V call is TRBV2, the J call TRBJ2-3; 11 bases fit TRBD2. V was pared by 2 bases and J by 7 bases, with 11 bases of the junction left unmatched. The germline gives CDR1 SNHLY, CDR2 FYNNEI. The CDR3 loop spans 17 amino acids. The DNA of the CDR3 is TGTGCCAGCAGTGAACTAGCGGGGGGCTCCCTGGGAAATACGCAGTATTTT. Its protein product is CASSELAGGSLGNTQYF.

The chain is built from TRBV5-1 and TRBJ2-2; 8 nucleotides align to TRBD2. V lost 4 bases to trimming and J lost 3 bases; unmatched junction nucleotides: 5. This CDR3 region has 15 residues. Germline loops: CDR1 SGHRS, CDR2 YFSETQ. CDR3 sequence reads: CASSIPGGDTGELFF. CDR3 DNA sequence: TGCGCCAGCAGCATACCCGGGGGGGACACCGGGGAGCTGTTTTTT.

The chain carries TRBV2 and TRBJ2-7; 8 bases map to TRBD2. V shed 4 bases, J shed 1 base, and the junction held 6 bases outside the gene matches. This CDR3 comprises 15 residues. In germline, CDR1 is SNHLY, CDR2 FYNNEI. The CDR3 DNA reads TGTGCCAGCAGTGTCTCTAGCGGGTTATCCTACGAGCAGTACTTC. Its translation: CASSVSSGLSYEQYF.

The V call is TRBV27, the J call TRBJ1-1, with a weak D call TRBD1 (5 bases). Deletions cut 3 bases from V and 0 bases from J, with 14 bases between. Germline CDR1 is MNHEY and CDR2 is SMNVEV (reference sequence). This CDR3 has 16 residues. CDR3 bases: TGTGCCAGCAGTTTTCAGCCCGACAGATTGAACACTGAAGCTTTCTTT. This encodes CASSFQPDRLNTEAFF.

J is TRBJ2-7 and V is TRBV7-9, with 7 positions matching TRBD2. CDR1 SEHNR and CDR2 FQNEAQ come from the germline V gene (reference sequence). The CDR3 is made up of 13 amino acids. J was trimmed by 4 bases and V by 11 bases; bases with no gene match: 11. DNA of the CDR3: TGTGCCTACCCCGGCCCCGGGAGGTACGAGCAGTACTTC. Translating it yields CAYPGPGRYEQYF. Using reference TRBV7-9 and TRBJ2-7 for the parts outside the CDR3, the full variable domain is DTGVSQNPRHKITKRGQNVTFRCDPISEHNRLYWYRQTLGQGPEFLTYFQNEAQLEKSRLLSDRFSAERPKGSFSTLEIQRTEQGDSAMYLCAYPGPGRYEQYFGPGTRLTVT.

DNA of the CDR3: TGTGCCAGCTCCCTTACACAGGAAACCTACGAGCAGTACTTC. It yields the protein CASSLTQETYEQYF. V usage is TRBV18 and J usage is TRBJ2-7, with D possibly matching TRBD1 (5 bases). Germline V gives CDR1 KGHSH, CDR2 LQKENI. Trimming pared 6 bases from V and 2 bases from J, leaving 14 bases between. This CDR3 is built from 14 residues.

The V and J genes are TRBV5-6 and TRBJ1-4; 12 bases are a match to TRBD1. Trimming took 3 bases from V and 4 from J; bases not matched to a gene: 7. The CDR3 runs to 17 residues. Germline V lookup: CDR1 SGHDT, CDR2 YYEEEE. The CDR3 DNA reads as TGTGCCAGCAGCTCCGGGACAGGGGGCTACCATAATGAAAAACTGTTTTTT. Translated: CASSSGTGGYHNEKLFF.

This clone occurred once. The chain has TRBV7-2 and TRBJ2-7; 11 bases are shared with TRBD2. The J segment lost 6 bases and the V segment lost 5 bases, leaving 9 bases of the junction unmatched. In germline, CDR1 is SGHTA, CDR2 FQGNSA. The CDR3 covers 15 residues. The CDR3 nucleotides read TGTGCCAGCAGCCCCAGTAGCGGGAGGGCCGGCGAGCAGTACTTC. Protein product: CASSPSSGRAGEQYF.